Below are 23 T cell receptor beta chains sequenced from a single sample in a study of identical twins. TCRdb reanalysed the 5' RACE reads using MiXCR and keeps one entry per CDR3 protein. The sample contains a few hundred thousand distinct CDR3 sequences, roughly 10% of which appear only once. Sequencing was performed on naive T cells sorted from blood. Receptor source: a woman in her fifties or sixties in good health.

This clonotype was seen more than once but under ten times. The chain has TRBV5-6 and TRBJ2-1; D not resolved. V was pared by 2 bases and J by 10 bases, with 10 bases between. The CDR3 runs 12 residues. CDR1 is SGHDT, CDR2 YYEEEE, per germline. The CDR3 nucleotides are TGTGCCAGCAGCTTTGTTAACTCCGAGCAGTTCTTC. Its protein is CASSFVNSEQFF.

V usage is TRBV11-3 and J usage is TRBJ2-7; TRBD2 is a possible D gene (6 bases). Germline CDR1 is SGHNT and CDR2 is YENEEA. The ends were cut back, 5 bases at V and 3 bases at J, with 20 bases in the middle. The CDR3 loop spans 16 amino acids. The CDR3 DNA sequence: TGTGCCAGCAGCCTAGGTTTAGGAGGGCGGTTCTACGAGCAGTACTTC. Its protein product is CASSLGLGGRFYEQYF.

The chain couples TRBV5-1 to TRBJ2-7; TRBD1 agrees at 11 bases. CDR1 is SGHRS and CDR2 is YFSETQ in the germline V gene. The CDR3 has 13 amino acids. The V segment lost 3 bases and the J segment 5 bases; nucleotides outside the gene matches: 1. CDR3 bases: TGCGCCAGCAGCTCGGACAGGGGGCACGAGCAGTACTTC. Protein sequence: CASSSDRGHEQYF.

This clonotype has ten or more counts. The gene calls are TRBV6-5 and TRBJ1-5, with a tentative D call TRBD1 (5 bases). V lost 10 bases to trimming and J lost 4 bases, with 11 bases between them. Germline V lookup: CDR1 MNHEY, CDR2 SVGAGI. The CDR3 loop spans 12 amino acids. CDR3 sequence reads: CATSDTNQPQHF. The CDR3 coding sequence is TGTGCCACCTCGGACACGAATCAGCCCCAGCATTTT.

This chain joins TRBV6-5 and TRBJ2-1; a possible D gene is TRBD1 (6 bases). The germline V and J ends were trimmed by 8 bases and 9 bases, with 17 bases remaining between them. This CDR3 is 13 amino acids long. Germline V gene data show CDR1 as MNHEY and CDR2 as SVGAGI. The CDR3 loop reads CASGRGRLSEQFF. Here the CDR3 DNA reads TGTGCCAGCGGTAGGGGGAGATTGAGTGAGCAGTTCTTC.

This clonotype came up many times. This sequence joins TRBV5-1 and TRBJ2-7; 8 nucleotides agree with TRBD1. There are 14 residues in the CDR3. Trimming cost V 1 base and J 6 bases; bases outside gene matches: 6. Per the germline V gene, CDR1 is SGHRS and CDR2 is YFSETQ. The CDR3 sequence: CASSLFTGGLEQYF. The CDR3 DNA is TGCGCCAGCAGCTTGTTCACAGGGGGACTCGAGCAGTACTTC.

Of note for this clonotype: A far larger clone is one nucleotide away, so this likely arose from a read error. V gene TRBV27 combines with J gene TRBJ1-1; TRBD1 might be the D (5 bases). The CDR3 loop spans 12 amino acids. Germline V lookup: CDR1 MNHEY, CDR2 SMNVEV (reference sequence). This chain's CDR3 is CASSLGGTVAFF. The CDR3 DNA follows: TGTGCCAGCAGTTTGGGGGGGACTGTAGCTTTCTTT.

This chain connects TRBV2 to TRBJ2-1; D is tentatively TRBD1 or TRBD2 (5 bases each). CDR1 SNHLY and CDR2 FYNNEI come from the germline V gene. The CDR3 contains 13 residues. The V gene lost 4 bases and the J gene lost 8 bases, with 12 bases spanning the gap. For the CDR3, the DNA is TGTGCCAGCAGTGCAGGGAGAACCTATGAGCAGTTCTTC. Amino acids: CASSAGRTYEQFF.

The sample holds many counts of this clonotype. The V and J genes are TRBV29-1 and TRBJ1-2; 7 bases line up with TRBD1. V was clipped by 5 bases and J by 7 bases; unmatched bases: 7. The germline CDR1 and CDR2 sequences are SQVTM and ANQGSEA. This CDR3 is 12 amino acids long. The DNA for the CDR3 is TGCAGCGTTCTGGACAGGATCCCTGGCTACACCTTC. Amino acid sequence: CSVLDRIPGYTF.

The chain joins TRBV7-2 to TRBJ2-3, with D hard to call. Germline-derived CDR1 and CDR2 are SGHTA and FQGNSA. The CDR3 has 16 residues. V shed 1 base and J shed 2 bases, with 13 bases lying between them. The CDR3 loop is CASSLELPSYTDTQYF. The DNA for the CDR3 is TGTGCCAGCAGCTTAGAATTGCCTTCCTACACAGATACGCAGTATTTT.

This chain uses TRBV5-1 with TRBJ2-7, with 9 positions matching TRBD2. This CDR3 spans 18 amino acids. V trimming: 4 bases; J trimming: 0 bases; junction bases outside the gene matches: 14. Germline-derived CDR1 and CDR2 are SGHRS and YFSETQ. CDR3 sequence: CASSPQGTAGGSSYEQYF. The CDR3 coding sequence is TGCGCCAGCAGCCCACAAGGTACAGCGGGAGGCAGCTCCTACGAGCAGTACTTC.

This clonotype was found a few times. The chain uses TRBV20-1 and TRBJ2-1; tentatively, D is TRBD1 (5 bases). Deletions cut 0 bases from V and 6 bases from J, with 18 bases between. The CDR3 runs 16 residues. The germline V gene has CDR1 DFQATT and CDR2 SNEGSKA (reference sequence). The CDR3, as DNA: TGCAGTGCTAGAGATCGTGGGGCGACTCTTACCAATGAGCAGTTCTTC. Amino acids: CSARDRGATLTNEQFF.

As for this clonotype: Relative to the germline gene, one junction end is altered; a read error may explain this. The chain carries TRBV2 and TRBJ2-7; no definite D call. Germline V gene lookup returns CDR1 SNHLY and CDR2 FYNNEI. The CDR3 contains 12 residues. This CDR3 is CASGDSEYEQYF. CDR3 nucleotide sequence: TGTGCCAGCGGTGACTCAGAATACGAGCAGTACTTC.

This clonotype has a handful of counts. The chain uses TRBV25-1 and TRBJ1-3; D is uncertain. This CDR3 has 15 amino acids. Per the germline V gene, CDR1 is MGHDK and CDR2 is SYGVNS. With 1 base removed from V and 3 bases from J, the gap between germline ends came to 10 bases. CDR3 nucleotide sequence: TGTGCCAGCAGTGAATCGCGAGGTGGTGGAAACACCATATATTTT. Translating it yields CASSESRGGGNTIYF.

This clonotype was picked up many times. The rearrangement joins TRBV5-6 to TRBJ2-2; D is possibly TRBD1 or TRBD2 (5 bases each). Germline CDR1 is SGHDT and CDR2 is YYEEEE. The length of the CDR3 is 16 residues. The ends were cut back, 3 bases at V and 9 bases at J, with 21 bases in the middle. The CDR3 DNA follows: TGTGCCAGCAGCTCCCGGGTCCTAGTTCGGGGCCGGGAGCTGTTTTTT. Its protein product is CASSSRVLVRGRELFF.

The V call is TRBV12-3 or TRBV12-4, the J call TRBJ2-2, with 14 bases that match TRBD2. V was pared by 5 bases and J by 1 base, with 6 bases of the junction left unmatched. There are 18 residues in the CDR3. DNA of the CDR3: TGTGCCAGCAGTACCCGACTAGCGGGAGGGCAGAACACCGGGGAGCTGTTTTTT. This gives the protein CASSTRLAGGQNTGELFF.

This clonotype was observed at least ten times. This chain joins TRBV6-5 and TRBJ1-3, with TRBD1 matching over 7 bases. CDR1 is MNHEY and CDR2 is SVGAGI in the germline V gene. V gave up 4 bases and J gave up 3 bases; unmatched junction bases: 15. This CDR3 has 18 amino acids. The DNA of the CDR3 is TGTGCCAGCAGTTCAAGGGTCGGGACAGCTGCGATTGGAAACACCATATATTTT. It is translated as CASSSRVGTAAIGNTIYF.

This clonotype was seen only a few times. The gene calls are TRBV19 and TRBJ1-2; D unclear. The CDR3 sequence is 15 residues long. Germline assignment: CDR1 LNHDA and CDR2 SQIVND (reference sequence). V was pared by 8 bases and J by 1 base, with 17 bases between. DNA for the CDR3: TGTGCCAGTTACCCAGACATCAACTTTAACTATGGCTACACCTTC. Protein product: CASYPDINFNYGYTF.

This chain links TRBV19 with TRBJ2-7; TRBD2 is a possible D gene (5 bases). The CDR3 has 13 amino acids. V gave up 6 bases and J gave up 4 bases, with 13 bases separating them. The germline V gene encodes CDR1 LNHDA and CDR2 SQIVND (reference sequence). CDR3 coding DNA: TGTGCCAGTAGCCCGGCCCGGGGTTACGAGCAGTACTTC. Protein: CASSPARGYEQYF. The full variable domain, rest sourced from reference TRBV19 and TRBJ2-7, is DGGITQSPKYLFRKEGQNVTLSCEQNLNHDAMYWYRQDPGQGLRLIYYSQIVNDFQKGDIAEGYSVSREKKESFPLTVTSAQKNPTAFYLCASSPARGYEQYFGPGTRLTVT.

This clonotype showed up many times. This rearrangement joins TRBV12-3 or TRBV12-4 to TRBJ2-2; 13 bases line up with TRBD2. V trimming: 2 bases; J trimming: 5 bases; junction bases outside the gene matches: 8. The CDR3 has 18 residues. CDR3 amino acids: CASSLSSRLAGGTGELFF. In DNA, the CDR3 is TGTGCCAGCAGTTTATCCTCTAGACTAGCGGGAGGTACCGGGGAGCTGTTTTTT.

The chain recombines TRBV6-1 with TRBJ2-7, with D tentatively TRBD1 or TRBD2 (5 bases each). Per germline, CDR1 MNHNS and CDR2 SASEGT. The CDR3 is 15 amino acids. The germline V and J ends were trimmed by 7 bases and 3 bases, with 19 bases remaining between them. The CDR3: CASTFPGPGRYEQYV. The DNA for the CDR3 is TGTGCCAGCACCTTTCCGGGCCCGGGGCGCTACGAGCAGTACGTC.

The chain couples TRBV6-4 to TRBJ2-1; TRBD2 matches 11 bases. CDR1 is MRHNA, CDR2 SNTAGT, per germline. The CDR3 is made up of 12 amino acids. J was trimmed by 11 bases and V by 3 bases; bases with no gene match: 0. CDR3 in DNA: TGTGCCAGCAGTGAGACTAGCGGGAAGCAGTTCTTC. Translating gives CASSETSGKQFF.

The chain is built from TRBV11-2 and TRBJ1-2, with TRBD1 identical over 10 bases. Germline V gives CDR1 SGHAT, CDR2 FQNNGV. Losses at the gene ends were 4 bases for V and 5 bases for J; bases not matched to a gene: 4. The CDR3 spans 14 residues. CDR3 sequence: CASSWDRGTYGYTF. CDR3 bases: TGTGCCAGCAGCTGGGACAGGGGAACGTATGGCTACACCTTC.